This TCR beta chain was identified in a study of control samples from healthy donors and cancer patients. This CDR3 has 16 residues. Germline CDR1 LNHNV, CDR2 YYDKDF (reference sequence). The V gene lost 0 bases and the J gene lost 7 bases, with 13 bases spanning the gap. Here immunoSEQ multiplex PCR was the method, and the copy in TCRdb shows in-frame clones only, minus some. This table holds some 22,000 clones, 85% to 90% found once. The sequence was collected from a man in his sixties with head and neck cancer. V is TRBV15 and J is TRBJ1-6; D is unclear. The sequenced material came from PBMCs. The CDR3 region is CATSRDQGSSNSPLHF. Written as DNA, the CDR3 is TGTGCCACCAGCAGAGATCAAGGCAGCTCCAATTCACCCCTCCACTTT.